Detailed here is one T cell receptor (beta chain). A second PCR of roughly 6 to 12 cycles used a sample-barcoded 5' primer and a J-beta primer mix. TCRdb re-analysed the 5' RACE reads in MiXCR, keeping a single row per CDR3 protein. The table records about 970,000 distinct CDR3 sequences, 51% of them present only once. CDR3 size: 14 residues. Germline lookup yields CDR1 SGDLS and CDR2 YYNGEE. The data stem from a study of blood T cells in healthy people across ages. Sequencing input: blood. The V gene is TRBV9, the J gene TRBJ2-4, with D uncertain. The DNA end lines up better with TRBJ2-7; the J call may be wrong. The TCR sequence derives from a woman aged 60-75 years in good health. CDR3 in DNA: TGTGCCAGCAGCGTACGGCCTTTAGACTACGAGCAGTACTTC. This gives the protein CASSVRPLDYEQYF.